The next 27 T cell receptor beta chains were all read from a single sample in a study of response to subunit inactivated influenza vaccine. TCRdb reanalysed the RT-PCR reads using MiXCR and keeps one entry per CDR3 protein. The table has 550,000 to 650,000 distinct CDR3 sequences, 12% seen once; the top ten hold roughly a tenth. The source was PBMCs from blood, collected on the day of vaccination. These receptors all come from a man aged 50 or older who received an inactivated influenza vaccine.

This clonotype was picked up a small number of times. The rearrangement uses TRBV24-1 and TRBJ2-5; no definite D call. The CDR3 contains 14 residues. Germline V CDR1 and CDR2: KGHDR, SFDVKD. Trimming left V 4 bases short and J 1 base short, with 9 bases between. Written as DNA, the CDR3 is TGTGCCACCAGTGACATCCGGGCCCAAGAGACCCAGTACTTC. Translation gives CATSDIRAQETQYF.

The sample holds many counts of this clonotype. V is TRBV27 and J is TRBJ2-3; D is possibly TRBD1 (7 bases). This CDR3 region has 15 residues. V was shortened by 0 bases and J by 5 bases, with 12 bases between the two germline ends. The germline gives CDR1 MNHEY, CDR2 SMNVEV (reference sequence). Written as DNA, the CDR3 is TGTGCCAGCAGTTTATCCAGGGGGGATGTAGATACGCAGTATTTT. Translation gives CASSLSRGDVDTQYF.

The chain is built from TRBV7-9 and TRBJ2-3; TRBD2 aligns across 8 bases. CDR1 SEHNR and CDR2 FQNEAQ come from the germline V gene (reference sequence). The junction had 7 bases not matched to a gene; V was cut back by 5 bases and J by 3 bases. The CDR3 runs to 15 residues. This CDR3 is CASSALAGLTDTQYF. The CDR3 bases are TGTGCCAGCAGCGCCCTAGCGGGCCTTACAGATACGCAGTATTTT. Using reference TRBV7-9 and TRBJ2-3 for the parts outside the CDR3, the full variable domain is DTGVSQNPRHKITKRGQNVTFRCDPISEHNRLYWYRQTLGQGPEFLTYFQNEAQLEKSRLLSDRFSAERPKGSFSTLEIQRTEQGDSAMYLCASSALAGLTDTQYFGPGTRLTVL.

This clonotype was picked up a small number of times. The chain couples TRBV5-1 to TRBJ2-7; D might be TRBD1 (6 bases). Germline-derived CDR1 and CDR2 are SGHRS and YFSETQ. The V end lost 4 bases, the J end lost 9 bases, and 14 bases lay between the germline ends. The length of the CDR3 is 12 residues. CDR3 in amino acids: CASSPDTGRQYF. The CDR3 DNA reads TGCGCCAGCAGCCCCGACACAGGGAGGCAGTACTTC.

The chain combines TRBV4-1 with TRBJ1-6, with a possible D match to TRBD1 (6 bases). CDR3 size: 17 residues. Germline CDR1 is MGHRA and CDR2 is YSYEKL. V lost 3 bases and J 4 bases, leaving 16 bases between the germline ends. The CDR3 bases are TGCGCCAGCAGCCAGGGGAGAGGGGGGAAGTATAATTCACCCCTCCACTTT. Amino acids: CASSQGRGGKYNSPLHF.

This chain connects TRBV28 to TRBJ2-5, with D perhaps TRBD2 (5 bases). The CDR3 totals 13 residues. Trimming stripped 7 bases from V and 4 bases from J, with 13 bases between. Per the germline V gene, CDR1 is MDHEN and CDR2 is SYDVKM. CDR3 loop: CASTRSAGETQYF. The CDR3 coding sequence is TGTGCCAGCACCAGGAGTGCGGGAGAGACCCAGTACTTC.

This clonotype was seen a handful of times. This chain links TRBV18 with TRBJ1-4, with a tentative D call TRBD1 (5 bases). Trimming removed 3 bases at V and 3 bases at J, with 8 bases between. The CDR3 length is 14 residues. Germline CDR1 reads KGHSH; CDR2 reads LQKENI. The CDR3 region is CASSPGRSNEKLFF. The CDR3 DNA is TGTGCCAGCTCACCGGGGCGGTCTAATGAAAAACTGTTTTTT.

This chain links TRBV9 with TRBJ2-5, with D tentatively TRBD1 or TRBD2 (6 bases each). The V end was cut by 3 bases, the J end by 4 bases, with 22 bases between. Germline V gene lookup returns CDR1 SGDLS and CDR2 YYNGEE. The CDR3 covers 17 residues. The CDR3: CASSGPPTGGYRETQYF. CDR3 bases: TGTGCCAGCAGCGGGCCCCCGACAGGAGGGTACCGAGAGACCCAGTACTTC.

This clonotype was detected ten times or more. CDR3 sequence (DNA): TGTGCCAGCAGTTCAAATAAACTCGGGACACGGGAAAAACTGTTTTTT. This gives the protein CASSSNKLGTREKLFF. This chain links TRBV28 with TRBJ1-4, with a weak D call TRBD1 (6 bases). Per the germline V gene, CDR1 is MDHEN and CDR2 is SYDVKM. V was clipped by 4 bases and J by 8 bases, with 20 bases between them. The CDR3 is made up of 16 amino acids.

This rearrangement joins TRBV9 to TRBJ2-3; TRBD2 is a possible D gene (5 bases). The CDR3 has 15 residues. Germline V lookup: CDR1 SGDLS, CDR2 YYNGEE. V was trimmed by 0 bases and J by 4 bases, leaving 12 bases between them. The CDR3 sequence: CASSVDTLAPDTQYF. The CDR3 DNA follows: TGTGCCAGCAGCGTAGATACCCTAGCCCCAGATACGCAGTATTTT.

This clonotype was counted between two and nine times. The chain recombines TRBV7-2 with TRBJ2-7; 8 bases are shared with TRBD1. The V segment lost 0 bases and the J segment 2 bases; nucleotides outside the gene matches: 9. The germline gives CDR1 SGHTA, CDR2 FQGNSA. The CDR3 loop spans 17 amino acids. CDR3 sequence (DNA): TGTGCCAGCAGCTTAGCGACTTCCGGGACAGGTGCCTACGAGCAGTACTTC. Its translation: CASSLATSGTGAYEQYF. Based on the CDR3 plus reference TRBV7-2 and TRBJ2-7, the full variable domain is GAGVSQSPSNKVTEKGKDVELRCDPISGHTALYWYRQSLGQGLEFLIYFQGNSAPDKSGLPSDRFSAERTGGSVSTLTIQRTQQEDSAVYLCASSLATSGTGAYEQYFGPGTRLTVT.

This clonotype was observed a handful of times. J is TRBJ1-5 and V is TRBV7-2; maybe TRBD1 (6 bases). The CDR3 totals 16 residues. CDR1 is SGHTA and CDR2 is FQGNSA in the germline V gene. V shed 5 bases and J shed 2 bases, with 16 bases lying between them. CDR3 residues: CASSVSQGVGNQPQHF. The CDR3 bases are TGTGCCAGCAGCGTATCACAGGGCGTCGGCAATCAGCCCCAGCATTTT.

The chain is built from TRBV20-1 and TRBJ2-7; 7 bases map to TRBD2. The germline gives CDR1 DFQATT, CDR2 SNEGSKA (reference sequence). The CDR3 is made up of 15 amino acids. The V segment lost 0 bases and the J segment 3 bases; nucleotides outside the gene matches: 8. CDR3 nucleotides: TGCAGTGCTAGAGATCCCGGGAGGAATATCTACGAGCAGTACTTC. Translating it yields CSARDPGRNIYEQYF.

V is TRBV5-3 and J is TRBJ2-6, with a weak D call TRBD1 (6 bases). TRBV5-3 is reported as an ORF; its role is uncertain. Between the trimmed V and J ends, which lost 7 bases and 0 bases, there was a span of 20 bases. CDR3 length equals 18 residues. The CDR3 sequence is CARRLTGQIVSGANVLTF. DNA for the CDR3: TGTGCCAGACGTCTGACTGGACAGATAGTCTCTGGGGCCAACGTCCTGACTTTC.

The chain couples TRBV28 to TRBJ2-7; D is ambiguous. The CDR3 extends over 15 amino acids. V lost 5 bases to trimming and J lost 3 bases, with 17 bases between them. Per the germline V gene, CDR1 is MDHEN and CDR2 is SYDVKM. This chain's CDR3 is CASSQLSAQYYEQYF. The DNA of the CDR3 is TGTGCCAGCAGTCAACTAAGCGCACAATACTACGAGCAGTACTTC.

The chain has TRBV7-9 and TRBJ2-2; 9 bases are a match to TRBD2. The V gene's germline CDR1 is SEHNR and CDR2 FQNEAQ (reference sequence). The CDR3 runs to 16 residues. J gave up 7 bases and V 5 bases, and 11 bases lay outside the gene matches. In DNA form, the CDR3 reads TGTGCCAGCAGCCCATCCGGCGGGAGGGTGAACGGGGAGCTGTTTTTT. Translated, it gives CASSPSGGRVNGELFF. Drawing the rest from reference TRBV7-9 and TRBJ2-2, the complete variable domain is DTGVSQNPRHKITKRGQNVTFRCDPISEHNRLYWYRQTLGQGPEFLTYFQNEAQLEKSRLLSDRFSAERPKGSFSTLEIQRTEQGDSAMYLCASSPSGGRVNGELFFGEGSRLTVL.

This clonotype was observed many times. The chain links TRBV9 to TRBJ2-7; 12 nucleotides align to TRBD2. The CDR3 has 18 residues. The trim removed 3 bases at V and 3 bases at J, leaving 13 bases unmatched. The germline gives CDR1 SGDLS, CDR2 YYNGEE. CDR3 DNA sequence: TGTGCCAGCAGCGGAGGGACTAGCGGGCCGGCTGCTGGCTACGAGCAGTACTTC. Amino acid sequence: CASSGGTSGPAAGYEQYF.

This clonotype was seen more than once but under ten times. J is TRBJ2-2 and V is TRBV29-1; D tentatively fits TRBD1 or TRBD2 (5 bases each). CDR1 is SQVTM, CDR2 ANQGSEA, per germline. CDR3 length: 14 amino acids. V lost 6 bases and J lost 2, with 13 bases in between. CDR3 loop: CSVETGTNTGELFF. CDR3 DNA: TGCAGCGTAGAGACCGGGACCAACACCGGGGAGCTGTTTTTT.

The chain couples TRBV11-2 to TRBJ2-1, with 14 bases fitting TRBD2. V lost 4 bases, J lost 9 bases, and 20 bases stayed unmatched. The germline V gene encodes CDR1 SGHAT and CDR2 FQNNGV. The CDR3 covers 20 residues. The chain's CDR3 is CASSSPDTTLTSGRVGEQFF. The CDR3 DNA reads as TGTGCCAGCAGCTCACCGGATACCACTCTGACTAGCGGGAGGGTAGGTGAGCAGTTCTTC. Complete variable domain (other parts from reference TRBV11-2 and TRBJ2-1): EAGVAQSPRYKIIEKRQSVAFWCNPISGHATLYWYQQILGQGPKLLIQFQNNGVVDDSQLPKDRFSAERLKGVDSTLKIQPAKLEDSAVYLCASSSPDTTLTSGRVGEQFFGPGTRLTVL.

The rearrangement joins TRBV7-9 to TRBJ1-1; D might be TRBD1 (5 bases). The CDR3 runs 13 residues. Deletions cut 3 bases from V and 8 bases from J, with 13 bases between. Germline loops: CDR1 SEHNR, CDR2 FQNEAQ (reference sequence). CDR3 coding DNA: TGTGCCAGCAGCTTCGGGACTCGAGGAGAAGCTTTCTTT. Translation gives CASSFGTRGEAFF.

V and J are TRBV20-1 and TRBJ2-2, with D possibly matching TRBD2 (7 bases). The ends were cut back, 3 bases at V and 5 bases at J, with 13 bases in the middle. The CDR3 is made up of 14 amino acids. Germline CDR1 reads DFQATT; CDR2 reads SNEGSKA (reference sequence). The CDR3 nucleotides are TGCAGTGCTAGGTGGGGGGGCAGGACCGGGGAGCTGTTTTTT. Residues: CSARWGGRTGELFF.

The sample holds a few counts of this clonotype. The gene calls are TRBV24-1 and TRBJ2-5; tentative D call: TRBD2 (7 bases). This CDR3 is 13 amino acids long. Germline CDR1 is KGHDR and CDR2 is SFDVKD. The V gene lost 9 bases and the J gene lost 5 bases, with 15 bases spanning the gap. The CDR3 sequence is CATGGGGEETQYF. In DNA, the CDR3 is TGTGCCACCGGGGGCGGGGGCGAGGAGACCCAGTACTTC.

The gene calls are TRBV6-5 and TRBJ2-4; no reliable D call. V lost 0 bases and J 15 bases, leaving 15 bases between the germline ends. CDR1 is MNHEY, CDR2 SVGAGI, per germline. This CDR3 is built from 13 residues. CDR3 DNA: TGTGCCAGCAGTTACTCTTTTCCCGAGTATCTGTACTTC. Translated, it gives CASSYSFPEYLYF.

V gene TRBV7-6 combines with J gene TRBJ1-1; possibly TRBD1 for D (5 bases). Trimming took 1 base from V and 2 from J, leaving 11 bases between them. CDR3 size: 15 residues. Germline CDR1 is SGHVS and CDR2 is FNYEAQ. CDR3 protein: CASSLGSGPNTEAFF. The CDR3 DNA sequence: TGTGCCAGCAGCTTAGGTTCAGGGCCCAACACTGAAGCTTTCTTT.

This clonotype has at least ten counts. This chain connects TRBV12-3 or TRBV12-4 to TRBJ2-3; TRBD2 agrees at 14 bases. V was clipped by 6 bases and J by 4 bases; unmatched bases: 9. This CDR3 is built from 17 residues. In DNA, the CDR3 is TGTGCCAGCAGCCCTGGACTAGCGGGGGGAGTGCCAGATACGCAGTATTTT. This gives the protein CASSPGLAGGVPDTQYF.

This clonotype was picked up a small number of times. The V and J genes are TRBV20-1 and TRBJ2-1; maybe TRBD2 (6 bases). The CDR3 runs to 13 residues. V lost 7 bases and J 5 bases, leaving 15 bases between the germline ends. Germline values: CDR1 DFQATT, CDR2 SNEGSKA (reference sequence). This chain's CDR3 is CSVAGSKHNEQFF. DNA for the CDR3: TGCAGTGTGGCGGGGTCGAAACACAATGAGCAGTTCTTC.

The chain has TRBV7-3 and TRBJ2-3, with D unresolved. Trimming removed 2 bases at V and 2 bases at J, with 11 bases between. The CDR3 covers 15 residues. The germline CDR1 and CDR2 sequences are SGHTA and FQGTGA. The CDR3 reads CASSLSPLNTDTQYF. As DNA, the CDR3 is TGTGCCAGCAGCTTATCCCCATTAAACACAGATACGCAGTATTTT.